This T cell receptor beta chain was retrieved from a study of beta chain features in type 1 diabetes. Expressed TCRB transcripts were sequenced because the entire RNA isolate underwent reverse transcription. Clones were sequenced by immunoSEQ multiplex PCR, and TCRdb holds only the in-frame ones, with some missing. This sample has a few hundred thousand clones; about a tenth occur once, and the top ten carry approximately 0.017%. Whole-study results and caveats: Shortening of TCRB CDR3s, moderate but significant, appeared in all four CD4+ subsets of Type 1 diabetes patients.

The germline V gene encodes CDR1 SGHRS and CDR2 YFSETQ. With 4 bases removed from V and 1 base from J, the gap between germline ends came to 14 bases. The CDR3 is 15 residues long. This clone was observed a few times. The antigen is unknown. The J gene is TRBJ1-1, the V gene TRBV5-1, with D perhaps TRBD1 (5 bases). What was sequenced was naive CD4+ T cells from blood. The TCR sequence derives from a man under 40 with type 1 diabetes. CDR3 region: CASSIYRGSNTEAFF. The CDR3 DNA is TGCGCCAGCAGCATCTATAGGGGATCGAACACTGAAGCTTTCTTT.